These T cell receptor beta chains were read from a single sample in a study of T cell clones after liver transplantation. Method: immunoSEQ multiplex PCR; TCRdb's copy keeps in-frame clones and lacks some. The sample includes more than 100,000 clones, roughly 80% of them seen just once. The sample in question was CD4+ T cells from blood, obtained around 44 months after liver transplant. These receptors were taken from a human patient who received a liver transplant. Part of the T cell pool may stem from the graft donor. The CDR3 runs from the conserved cysteine through the conserved F or W. The order of the fields is D gene, V gene, J gene, clone size, CDR3 protein, CDR3 DNA. D genes are given only for firm matches. A clone size is listed for some rows: how often the clone was seen (once, few, many), or a class if it is expanded.

TRBD1	TRBV12-5	TRBJ1-2	.	CASGSDRDRYGYTF	TGTGCTAGTGGTAGTGACAGGGATCGGTATGGCTACACCTTC
TRBD1	TRBV2	TRBJ2-3	.	CASGQVTDTQYF	TGTGCCAGCGGACAGGTCACAGATACGCAGTATTTT
TRBD1	TRBV5-1	TRBJ1-1	.	CASSDWTGALNTEAFF	TGCGCCAGCAGCGATTGGACAGGGGCCCTGAACACTGAAGCTTTCTTT
TRBD1	TRBV7-2	TRBJ1-4	.	CASSLGGTGEKLFF	TGTGCCAGCAGCTTAGGGGGGACAGGAGAAAAACTGTTTTTT
.	TRBV4-2	TRBJ2-7	.	CASSQEEGTDYEQYF	TGTGCCAGCAGCCAAGAAGAAGGGACTGACTACGAGCAGTACTTC
TRBD2	TRBV6-1	TRBJ2-3	.	CASSEIAGDTDTQYF	TGTGCCAGCAGCGAAATAGCGGGGGACACAGATACGCAGTATTTT
TRBD1	TRBV29-1	TRBJ1-2	.	CSARDRGVYGYTF	TGCAGCGCCCGGGACAGGGGCGTCTATGGCTACACCTTC
TRBD2	TRBV9	TRBJ2-3	.	CASSAHPSGASTDTQYF	TGTGCCAGCAGCGCCCATCCTAGCGGCGCTAGCACAGATACGCAGTATTTT
TRBD1	TRBV5-1	TRBJ2-7	few	CASSLAGQGQGEQYF	TGCGCCAGCAGCTTAGCGGGACAGGGGCAGGGGGAGCAGTACTTC
.	TRBV9	TRBJ2-2	once	CASSVVASGPNTGELFF	TGTGCCAGCAGCGTAGTGGCCAGCGGACCTAACACCGGGGAGCTGTTTTTT
.	TRBV7-8	TRBJ1-5	.	CASSLQKLGGPQHF	TGTGCCAGCAGCTTGCAGAAACTCGGTGGGCCCCAGCATTTT
.	TRBV4-3	TRBJ2-2	.	CASSLGPNTGELFF	TGCGCCAGCAGCCTCGGGCCAAACACCGGGGAGCTGTTTTTT
TRBD1	TRBV5-1	TRBJ2-7	.	CASRDREKGSYEQYF	TGCGCCAGCAGAGACAGGGAAAAGGGCTCCTACGAGCAGTACTTC
.	TRBV5-4	TRBJ2-7	.	CASSQDSYEQYF	TGTGCCAGCAGTCAAGACTCCTACGAGCAGTACTTC
TRBD1	TRBV15	TRBJ1-2	.	CATSRVGQRLGYGYTF	TGTGCCACCAGCAGAGTGGGACAGAGGCTAGGCTATGGCTACACCTTC
TRBD1	TRBV18	TRBJ1-3	.	CASSPGQGGSGNTIYF	TGTGCCAGCTCACCCGGACAGGGAGGATCCGGAAACACCATATATTTT
TRBD1	TRBV27	TRBJ1-2	.	CASRSHGTVGYGYTF	TGTGCCAGCAGATCCCACGGGACAGTAGGTTATGGCTACACCTTC
.	TRBV5-1	TRBJ1-3	.	CASSTDYGNTIYF	TGCGCCAGTTCCACGGATTATGGAAACACCATATATTTT
.	TRBV29-1	TRBJ2-1	.	CSVQGPNEQFF	TGCAGCGTTCAGGGACCCAATGAGCAGTTCTTC
.	TRBV5-1	TRBJ2-4	.	CASSRDSLAKNIQYF	TGCGCCAGCAGCCGGGACTCACTAGCCAAAAACATTCAGTACTTC
TRBD1	TRBV11-2	TRBJ2-1	once	CASSLVPGGNVYNEQFF	TGTGCCAGCAGCTTAGTCCCAGGGGGCAATGTTTACAATGAGCAGTTCTTC
.	TRBV4-1	TRBJ2-7	.	CASSQEGNRASSYEQYF	TGCGCCAGCAGCCAAGAAGGGAATCGGGCATCCTCCTACGAGCAGTACTTC
.	TRBV5-5	TRBJ1-5	.	CASSLTGVGQPQHF	TGTGCCAGCAGCTTGACGGGGGTGGGTCAGCCCCAGCATTTT
.	TRBV27	TRBJ1-5	medium-sized	CASSLSLRQPQHF	TGTGCCAGCAGTTTGAGTCTTCGGCAGCCCCAGCATTTT
.	TRBV15	TRBJ1-6	.	CATSRDSPLREYNSPLHF	TGTGCCACCAGCAGAGATTCCCCCTTGCGAGAATATAATTCACCCCTCCACTTT
TRBD2	TRBV6-5	TRBJ2-7	.	CASSLAGAYEQYF	TGTGCCAGCAGTCTAGCGGGAGCCTACGAGCAGTACTTC
.	TRBV5-6	TRBJ2-1	.	CASTQLLNEQFF	TGTGCCAGCACCCAGCTACTCAATGAGCAGTTCTTC
.	TRBV7-3	TRBJ2-3	.	CASSLVPLATDTQYF	TGTGCCAGCAGCTTAGTTCCGCTGGCCACAGATACGCAGTATTTT
.	TRBV10-3	TRBJ1-5	.	CAISGSGVSNQPQHF	TGTGCCATCAGTGGATCGGGTGTTAGCAATCAGCCCCAGCATTTT
TRBD2	TRBV9	TRBJ2-1	.	CASSAALAGAYNEQFF	TGTGCCAGCAGCGCCGCTCTAGCGGGAGCTTACAATGAGCAGTTCTTC
.	TRBV7-2	TRBJ1-2	.	CASSLAWTAGGYTF	TGTGCCAGCAGCTTAGCCTGGACGGCTGGGGGCTACACCTTC
.	TRBV2	TRBJ1-6	.	CASNPQSSYNSPLHF	TGTGCCAGCAACCCTCAGAGCTCCTATAATTCACCCCTCCACTTT
.	TRBV7-8	TRBJ1-1	.	CASSSQGHTEAFF	TGTGCCAGCAGCTCTCAGGGCCACACTGAAGCTTTCTTT
.	TRBV9	TRBJ1-6	.	CASSVEVGNSPLHF	TGTGCCAGCAGCGTAGAAGTGGGTAATTCACCCCTCCACTTT
.	TRBV27	TRBJ2-7	once	CASTGITGRGAYEQYF	TGTGCCAGCACCGGGATAACGGGACGGGGCGCCTACGAGCAGTACTTC
TRBD1	TRBV6-1	TRBJ1-1	.	CASTRGVDTEAFF	TGTGCCAGCACCAGGGGGGTAGACACTGAAGCTTTCTTT
TRBD2	TRBV7-3	TRBJ2-1	.	CASSLVGTSGGGEQFF	TGTGCCAGCAGCTTAGTGGGGACTAGCGGGGGTGGTGAGCAGTTCTTC
TRBD1	TRBV29-1	TRBJ2-2	.	CSVAGTGVTGELFF	TGCAGCGTTGCCGGGACAGGGGTTACCGGGGAGCTGTTTTTT
.	TRBV5-1	TRBJ1-1	.	CASSRITGAGRETEAFF	TGCGCCAGCAGCCGGATCACTGGGGCAGGTCGAGAGACTGAAGCTTTCTTT
.	TRBV7-9	TRBJ1-4	.	CASNKVANEKLFF	TGTGCCAGCAACAAGGTGGCAAATGAAAAACTGTTTTTT
TRBD1	TRBV19	TRBJ1-2	.	CASSLVQGTYGYTF	TGTGCCAGTAGTTTGGTACAGGGGACCTATGGCTACACCTTC
.	TRBV10-1	TRBJ2-7	.	CASSESRLPYEQYF	TGCGCCAGCAGTGAGTCGCGTCTTCCCTACGAGCAGTACTTC
TRBD1	TRBV5-1	TRBJ1-2	.	CASSLAPGGYGYTF	TGCGCCAGCAGCTTGGCCCCAGGGGGCTATGGCTACACCTTC
.	TRBV5-5	TRBJ1-4	.	CASSLEMAGANEKLFF	TGTGCCAGCAGCTTGGAAATGGCCGGGGCTAATGAAAAACTGTTTTTT
.	TRBV7-9	TRBJ2-2	.	CASSPNGELFF	TGTGCCAGCAGCCCTAACGGGGAGCTGTTTTTT
.	TRBV7-2	TRBJ1-1	.	CASSLRYNTEAFF	TGTGCCAGCAGCTTGCGATACAACACTGAAGCTTTCTTT
.	TRBV14	TRBJ2-7	.	CASSPGTKPYEQYF	TGTGCCAGCAGCCCCGGGACAAAGCCTTACGAGCAGTACTTC
.	TRBV30	TRBJ1-5	.	CAWSFAVGNPQHF	TGTGCCTGGAGTTTCGCGGTTGGTAATCCCCAGCATTTT
.	TRBV6-1	TRBJ1-5	.	CASSVRTAGAQPQHF	TGTGCCAGCAGTGTTAGGACAGCCGGGGCTCAGCCCCAGCATTTT
.	TRBV19	TRBJ1-3	once	CASSLQVSGNTIYF	TGTGCCAGTAGCCTACAGGTCTCTGGAAACACCATATATTTT
TRBD1	TRBV30	TRBJ1-4	.	CAVDRGGEKLFF	TGTGCCGTGGACAGGGGAGGCGAAAAACTGTTTTTT
.	TRBV7-6	TRBJ2-6	.	CASSLGTWGSGANVLTF	TGTGCCAGCAGCTTAGGGACATGGGGCTCTGGGGCCAACGTCCTGACTTTC
.	TRBV29-1	TRBJ1-1	many	CSVDSGSLNEAFF	TGCAGCGTTGATTCTGGCAGTTTGAACGAAGCTTTCTTT